This T cell receptor beta chain stems from a study of blood T cell repertoires in COVID-19. About the research overall: The United States, Italy and Spain supplied acute and convalescent COVID-19 samples.

In the original analysis: How many nucleated cells were present was estimated from reference gene primer amplification. The protocol was immunoSEQ multiplex PCR, while the TCRdb copy is restricted to in-frame clones and leaves out a portion. From that table come the V and J calls and clone size; the DNA was used to work out D and trimming. The sample records 200,000 to 250,000 clones, approximately 86% being singletons. Germline values: CDR1 LNHNV, CDR2 YYDKDF (reference sequence). V lost 11 bases and J lost 7; bases outside the gene matches: 12. This CDR3 region has 15 residues. The origin of this receptor is a woman in her sixties or seventies with active or convalescent COVID-19. J is TRBJ1-6 and V is TRBV15, with 9 bases identical to TRBD1. The sample taken for sequencing was peripheral blood. The CDR3 loop is CADAGTGLLNSPLHF. In DNA form, the CDR3 reads TGTGCCGATGCCGGGACAGGGCTACTGAATTCACCCCTCCACTTT. The entire variable domain, with the rest obtained from reference TRBV15 and TRBJ1-6, is as follows: DAMVIQNPRYQVTQFGKPVTLSCSQTLNHNVMYWYQQKSSQAPKLLFHYYDKDFNNEADTPDNFQSRRPNTSFCFLDIRSPGLGDTAMYLCADAGTGLLNSPLHFGNGTRLTVT.